Given below is one T cell receptor (beta chain) in context. V dropped 3 bases and J dropped 2 bases, with 6 bases sitting between them. Per germline, CDR1 KGHSH and CDR2 LQKENI. This CDR3 comprises 13 residues. The source of the sample is a study of cytomegalovirus exposure and HLA in healthy donors. The PCR had 60 Vbeta and 13 Jbeta primers. Profiled with immunoSEQ multiplex PCR; TCRdb holds only in-frame clones, not every one. Its table lists 150,000 or so clones. Material for sequencing was PBMCs. This chain links TRBV18 with TRBJ2-3; the D gene is possibly TRBD2 (5 bases). The receptor was derived from a man in his late teens or twenties in good health and CMV-seronegative. CDR3 loop: CASSPGDTDTQYF. The CDR3 region has the DNA TGTGCCAGCTCACCCGGGGACACAGATACGCAGTATTTT.